A selection of T cell receptor beta chains follows, all from one sample in a study of regulatory T cells in long-lasting Graves disease. TCRdb called the multiplex PCR reads again in MiXCR, with one record for every CDR3 protein. This table has 350,000 to 450,000 distinct CDR3 sequences, roughly 20% appearing once. This specimen was peripheral blood mononuclear cells (PBMCs), taken when the disease was refractory, from a patient treated with antithyroid drugs. The receptors here all came from a female donor with Graves disease. Both conserved end residues are part of each CDR3. The D gene is left open where the match is weak. Clone sizes are given selectively: once, few, many, or a class where the clone is expanded.

j_gene	d_gene	v_gene	abundance	len	CDR3aa	CDR3nt
TRBJ1-1	-	TRBV28	many	14	CASSFSRGNTEAFF	TGTGCCAGCAGTTTTTCCAGGGGGAACACTGAAGCTTTCTTT
TRBJ1-1	-	TRBV6-1	few	13	CASSKLLNTEAFF	TGTGCCAGCAGTAAACTCCTGAACACTGAAGCTTTCTTT
TRBJ2-2	-	TRBV28	many	12	CASTFRTGELFF	TGTGCCAGCACCTTTAGGACCGGGGAGCTGTTTTTT
TRBJ2-5	-	TRBV18	many	14	CASSPLSGQETQYF	TGTGCCAGCTCACCGTTAAGCGGACAAGAGACCCAGTACTTC
TRBJ2-1	TRBD2	TRBV27	many	13	CASSARGGNEQFF	TGTGCCAGCAGTGCCCGGGGGGGCAATGAGCAGTTCTTC
TRBJ2-7	-	TRBV6-1	many	13	CASRAVGSYEQYF	TGTGCCAGCAGAGCGGTTGGCTCCTACGAGCAGTACTTC
TRBJ2-2	TRBD1	TRBV19	few	14	CASIGTGYGGELFF	TGTGCCAGTATCGGGACAGGGTACGGCGGGGAGCTGTTTTTT
TRBJ1-2	-	TRBV14	-	13	CASSQVSGDGYTF	TGTGCCAGCAGCCAAGTTTCCGGTGATGGCTACACCTTC
TRBJ2-2	-	TRBV27	-	20	CASSLYTLWEAGTNTGELFF	TGTGCCAGCAGTTTATATACGCTCTGGGAGGCGGGAACCAACACCGGGGAGCTGTTTTTT
TRBJ2-7	-	TRBV6-1	many	15	CASSAPSGLSYEQYF	TGTGCCAGCAGCGCCCCATCGGGACTCTCCTACGAGCAGTACTTC
TRBJ2-7	-	TRBV5-1	few	14	CASSPDLNAYEQYF	TGCGCCAGCAGCCCGGACTTAAATGCCTACGAGCAGTACTTC
TRBJ1-2	TRBD1	TRBV7-9	many	14	CASSLGQGDVGYTF	TGTGCCAGCAGCTTGGGGCAGGGGGATGTCGGCTACACCTTC
TRBJ2-2	-	TRBV11-2	many	16	CASSLYPPTLSGELFF	TGTGCCAGCAGCTTGTACCCCCCGACCTTGTCCGGGGAGCTGTTTTTT
TRBJ2-7	TRBD2	TRBV28	many	17	CASSYTGLAPGSYEQYF	TGTGCCAGCAGTTACACCGGACTAGCTCCCGGCTCCTACGAGCAGTACTTC
TRBJ1-5	-	TRBV6-2/TRBV6-3	-	14	CASRTSGQGQPQHF	TGTGCCAGCAGAACCTCAGGTCAGGGTCAGCCCCAGCATTTT
TRBJ2-5	-	TRBV6-2/TRBV6-3	many	13	CASSYGQDETQYF	TGTGCCAGCAGTTACGGGCAGGATGAGACCCAGTACTTC
TRBJ1-5	-	TRBV30	-	14	CAWSPGAENQPQHF	TGTGCCTGGAGCCCGGGGGCGGAAAATCAGCCCCAGCATTTT
TRBJ2-3	-	TRBV3-1	-	12	CASSQTKLVQYF	TGTGCCAGCAGCCAAACCAAGTTGGTGCAGTATTTT
TRBJ1-5	-	TRBV9	few	14	CASSVGASNQPQHF	TGTGCCAGCAGCGTCGGAGCAAGCAATCAGCCCCAGCATTTT
TRBJ1-6	-	TRBV6-2/TRBV6-3	few	15	CASSYRRDGYSPLHF	TGTGCCAGCAGTTATCGGCGGGACGGATATTCACCCCTCCACTTT
TRBJ2-7	TRBD2	TRBV9	-	15	CASSVEGLAGGEQYF	TGTGCCAGCAGCGTAGAAGGACTAGCGGGTGGCGAGCAGTACTTC
TRBJ2-4	-	TRBV6-2/TRBV6-3	few	19	CASSYFQLDFQLAKNIQYF	TGTGCCAGCAGTTACTTCCAGCTGGACTTCCAATTAGCCAAAAACATTCAGTACTTC
TRBJ2-7	TRBD2	TRBV5-4	few	17	CASSDGLAGVRSYEQYF	TGTGCCAGCAGCGACGGGCTAGCGGGAGTTCGGTCCTACGAGCAGTACTTC
TRBJ1-4	-	TRBV6-2/TRBV6-3	once	15	CASSYSGKGGEKLFF	TGTGCCAGCAGTTACTCCGGCAAGGGCGGTGAAAAACTGTTTTTT
TRBJ2-7	-	TRBV11-2	many	11	CASSLDAKQYF	TGTGCCAGCAGCTTAGATGCTAAGCAGTACTTC
TRBJ2-7	TRBD1	TRBV27	-	15	CASTVGGTGGGEQYF	TGTGCCAGCACCGTCGGGGGTACAGGGGGCGGCGAGCAGTACTTC
TRBJ1-2	-	TRBV28	many	13	CASSWSGIGGYTF	TGTGCCAGCAGTTGGTCTGGGATTGGTGGCTACACCTTC
TRBJ2-7	TRBD2	TRBV20-1	many	16	CSAAGLAGENSYEQYF	TGCAGTGCCGCGGGACTAGCGGGGGAAAACTCCTACGAGCAGTACTTC
TRBJ1-1	-	TRBV2	many	15	CASSESGHQNTEAFF	TGTGCCAGCAGTGAGTCGGGGCACCAGAACACTGAAGCTTTCTTT
TRBJ2-3	TRBD2	TRBV19	few	16	CASSPLAETSTDTQYF	TGTGCCAGTAGTCCCCTAGCGGAGACCAGCACAGATACGCAGTATTTT
TRBJ2-7	-	TRBV24-1	many	12	CATSDGVHEQYF	TGTGCCACCAGTGACGGGGTCCACGAGCAGTACTTC
TRBJ1-4	-	TRBV27	-	14	CAGSLNPWDEKLFF	TGTGCCGGCAGTTTGAACCCCTGGGATGAAAAACTGTTTTTT
TRBJ2-5	TRBD2	TRBV20-1	many	15	CSASQLAGGEETQYF	TGCAGTGCTAGCCAACTAGCGGGGGGCGAAGAGACCCAGTACTTC
TRBJ2-2	TRBD1	TRBV9	few	16	CASTLHDRVGTGELFF	TGTGCCAGCACCCTTCATGACAGGGTTGGCACCGGGGAGCTGTTTTTT
TRBJ1-2	TRBD1	TRBV7-9	many	15	CASSPGTGWHYGYTF	TGTGCCAGCAGCCCAGGGACAGGGTGGCACTATGGCTACACCTTC
TRBJ2-7	TRBD1	TRBV27	few	15	CASSLFGDSSYEQYF	TGTGCCAGCAGTTTATTTGGGGACAGCTCCTACGAGCAGTACTTC
TRBJ2-7	-	TRBV20-1	few	16	CSAREGYRVGGYEQYF	TGCAGTGCTAGAGAGGGATACAGGGTGGGGGGCTACGAGCAGTACTTC
TRBJ2-7	-	TRBV20-1	many	14	CSADANLYSYEQYF	TGCAGTGCGGATGCCAATTTGTACTCCTACGAGCAGTACTTC
TRBJ1-4	TRBD1	TRBV6-1	many	13	CASSRQGGEKLFF	TGTGCCAGCAGTCGACAGGGGGGGGAAAAACTGTTTTTT
TRBJ2-7	-	TRBV15	-	16	CATSRDRGGASYEQYF	TGTGCCACCAGCAGAGATCGAGGAGGGGCATCCTACGAGCAGTACTTC
TRBJ2-1	TRBD2	TRBV9	few	16	CASSARTSGAGNEQFF	TGTGCCAGCAGCGCGCGGACTAGCGGAGCCGGCAATGAGCAGTTCTTC
TRBJ1-1	TRBD1	TRBV20-1	-	16	CSARDVGGQGNTEAFF	TGCAGTGCTAGAGACGTCGGGGGACAGGGAAACACTGAAGCTTTCTTT
TRBJ2-2	-	TRBV7-9	-	13	CASSALTGWELFF	TGTGCCAGCAGCGCACTGACTGGTTGGGAGCTGTTTTTT
TRBJ1-1	-	TRBV2	many	14	CASRKGTAHTEAFF	TGTGCCAGCAGGAAAGGGACGGCCCACACTGAAGCTTTCTTT
TRBJ1-2	-	TRBV7-2	many	13	CASSLPANYGYTF	TGTGCCAGCAGCTTACCCGCTAACTATGGCTACACCTTC
TRBJ1-4	-	TRBV7-6	-	15	CASSPSGATNEKLFF	TGTGCCAGCAGCCCCTCAGGAGCAACTAATGAAAAACTGTTTTTT
TRBJ1-1	-	TRBV11-2	many	14	CASSLAQGITEAFF	TGTGCCAGCAGCTTAGCCCAGGGGATCACTGAAGCTTTCTTT
TRBJ1-4	-	TRBV28	many	11	CASRRGEKLFF	TGTGCCAGCAGACGTGGGGAAAAACTGTTTTTT